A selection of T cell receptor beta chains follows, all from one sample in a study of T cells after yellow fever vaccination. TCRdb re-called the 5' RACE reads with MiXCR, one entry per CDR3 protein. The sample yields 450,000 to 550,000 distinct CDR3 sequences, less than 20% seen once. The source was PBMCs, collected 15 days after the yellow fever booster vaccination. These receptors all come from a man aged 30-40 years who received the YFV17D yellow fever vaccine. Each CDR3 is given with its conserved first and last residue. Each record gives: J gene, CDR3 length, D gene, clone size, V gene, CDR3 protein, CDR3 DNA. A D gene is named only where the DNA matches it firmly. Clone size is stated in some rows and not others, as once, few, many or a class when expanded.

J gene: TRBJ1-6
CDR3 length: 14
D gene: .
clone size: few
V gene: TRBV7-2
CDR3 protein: CASSLSGTNSPLHF
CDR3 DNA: TGTGCCAGCAGCTTATCCGGGACGAATTCACCCCTCCACTTT

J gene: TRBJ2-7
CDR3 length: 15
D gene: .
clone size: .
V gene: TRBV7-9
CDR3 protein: CASSRVREIDDEQYF
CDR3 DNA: TGTGCCAGCAGCCGCGTACGCGAAATTGACGACGAGCAGTACTTC

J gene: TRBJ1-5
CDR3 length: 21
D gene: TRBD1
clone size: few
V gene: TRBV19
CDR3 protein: CASSIKIILRQGSKGNQPQHF
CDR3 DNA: TGTGCCAGTAGTATAAAGATCATCCTGAGACAGGGAAGTAAGGGCAATCAGCCCCAGCATTTT

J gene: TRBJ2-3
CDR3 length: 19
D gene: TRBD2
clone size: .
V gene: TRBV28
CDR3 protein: CASSSRLAGRLSGIDTQYF
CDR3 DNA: TGTGCCAGCAGCTCTCGACTAGCGGGACGACTCTCAGGGATAGATACGCAGTATTTT

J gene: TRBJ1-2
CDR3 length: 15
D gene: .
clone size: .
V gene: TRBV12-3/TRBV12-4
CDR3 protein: CASSAAGKGDYGYTF
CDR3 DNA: TGTGCCAGCAGTGCCGCGGGGAAGGGGGACTATGGCTACACCTTC

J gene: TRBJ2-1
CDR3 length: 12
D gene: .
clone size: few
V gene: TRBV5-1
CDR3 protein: CASSLQMNEQFF
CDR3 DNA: TGCGCCAGCAGCTTACAAATGAATGAGCAGTTCTTC

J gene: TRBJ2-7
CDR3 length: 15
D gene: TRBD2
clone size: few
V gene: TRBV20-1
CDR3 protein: CSASGLAGGPYEQYF
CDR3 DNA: TGCAGTGCTAGCGGACTAGCGGGAGGGCCGTACGAGCAGTACTTC

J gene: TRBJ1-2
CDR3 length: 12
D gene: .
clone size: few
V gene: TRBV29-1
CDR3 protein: CSVGGGHYGYTF
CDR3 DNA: TGCAGCGTTGGCGGCGGGCACTATGGCTACACCTTC

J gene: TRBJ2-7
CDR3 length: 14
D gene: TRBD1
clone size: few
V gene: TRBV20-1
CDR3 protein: CSANRRDRGLEQYF
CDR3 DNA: TGCAGTGCTAACAGACGGGACAGGGGGCTCGAGCAGTACTTC

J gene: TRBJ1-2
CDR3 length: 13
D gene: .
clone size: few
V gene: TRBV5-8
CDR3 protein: CASNLIPDYGYTF
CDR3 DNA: TGTGCCAGCAACCTAATTCCGGACTATGGCTACACCTTC

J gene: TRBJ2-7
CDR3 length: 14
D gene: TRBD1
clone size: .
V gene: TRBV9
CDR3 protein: CASSVGDRTYEQYF
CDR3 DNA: TGTGCCAGCAGCGTAGGGGACAGAACCTACGAGCAGTACTTC

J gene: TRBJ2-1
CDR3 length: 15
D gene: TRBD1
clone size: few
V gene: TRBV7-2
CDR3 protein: CASSLATGVGYEQFF
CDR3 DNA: TGTGCCAGCAGCTTGGCGACAGGGGTGGGATATGAGCAGTTCTTC

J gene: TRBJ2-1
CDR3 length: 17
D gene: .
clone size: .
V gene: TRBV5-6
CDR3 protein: CASSLVYEQVSYNEQFF
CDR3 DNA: TGTGCCAGCAGCTTGGTTTATGAACAGGTCTCCTACAATGAGCAGTTCTTC

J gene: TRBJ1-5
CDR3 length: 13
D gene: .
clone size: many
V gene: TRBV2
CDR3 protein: CASSESGGQPQHF
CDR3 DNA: TGTGCCAGCAGTGAATCGGGGGGTCAGCCCCAGCATTTT

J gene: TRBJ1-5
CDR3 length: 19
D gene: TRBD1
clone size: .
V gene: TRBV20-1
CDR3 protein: CSARDLGGQGASSNQPQHF
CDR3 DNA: TGCAGTGCTAGAGATCTAGGGGGACAGGGGGCGTCTAGCAATCAGCCCCAGCATTTT

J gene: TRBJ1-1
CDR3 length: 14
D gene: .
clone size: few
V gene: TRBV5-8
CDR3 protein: CASSLPGLNTEAFF
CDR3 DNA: TGTGCCAGCAGCTTGCCAGGGTTGAACACTGAAGCTTTCTTT

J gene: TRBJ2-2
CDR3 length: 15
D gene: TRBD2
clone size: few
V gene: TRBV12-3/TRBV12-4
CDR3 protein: CASSPRGTTTGELFF
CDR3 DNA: TGTGCCAGCAGTCCCCGGGGGACTACCACCGGGGAGCTGTTTTTT

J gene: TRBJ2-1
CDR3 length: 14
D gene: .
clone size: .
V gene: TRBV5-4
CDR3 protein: CASSLAGARYEQFF
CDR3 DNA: TGTGCCAGCAGCTTGGCCGGGGCTAGGTATGAGCAGTTCTTC

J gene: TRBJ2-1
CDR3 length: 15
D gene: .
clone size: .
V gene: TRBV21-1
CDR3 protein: CASSTVAGGYNEQFF
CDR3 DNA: TGTGCCAGCAGCACTGTGGCGGGAGGGTACAATGAGCAGTTCTTC

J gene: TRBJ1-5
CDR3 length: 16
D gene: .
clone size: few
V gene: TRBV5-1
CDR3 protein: CASSLSYGQLNQPQHF
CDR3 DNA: TGCGCCAGCAGCTTGTCCTACGGACAGTTAAATCAGCCCCAGCATTTT

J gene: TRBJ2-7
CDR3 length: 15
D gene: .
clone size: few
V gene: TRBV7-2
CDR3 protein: CASSPQLGPYYEQYF
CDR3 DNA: TGTGCCAGCAGCCCCCAGCTAGGGCCCTACTACGAGCAGTACTTC

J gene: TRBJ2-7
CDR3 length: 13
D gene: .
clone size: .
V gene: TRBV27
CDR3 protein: CASSGNTGYEQYF
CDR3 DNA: TGTGCCAGCAGTGGAAACACTGGCTACGAGCAGTACTTC

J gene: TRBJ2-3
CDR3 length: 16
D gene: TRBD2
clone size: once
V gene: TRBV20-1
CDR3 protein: CCAENIGLAATDTQYF
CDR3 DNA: TGCTGTGCTGAGAATATCGGACTAGCGGCCACAGATACGCAGTATTTT

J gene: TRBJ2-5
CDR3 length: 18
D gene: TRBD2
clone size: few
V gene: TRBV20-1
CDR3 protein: CSAGGPQGLAGDVETQYF
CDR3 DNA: TGCAGTGCCGGCGGGCCTCAGGGACTAGCGGGAGATGTAGAGACCCAGTACTTC

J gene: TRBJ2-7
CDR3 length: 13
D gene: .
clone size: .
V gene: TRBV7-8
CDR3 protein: CASSLAGSNEQYF
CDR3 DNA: TGTGCCAGCAGCTTAGCAGGTTCCAACGAGCAGTACTTC

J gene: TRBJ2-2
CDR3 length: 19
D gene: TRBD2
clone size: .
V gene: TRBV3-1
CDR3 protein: CASSQDGTSGRRNTGELFF
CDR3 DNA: TGTGCCAGCAGCCAAGATGGTACTAGCGGGAGGCGTAACACCGGGGAGCTGTTTTTT

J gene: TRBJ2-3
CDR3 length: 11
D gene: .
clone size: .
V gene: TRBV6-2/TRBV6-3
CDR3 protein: CASSFGTTQYF
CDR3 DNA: TGTGCCAGCAGTTTCGGGACCACGCAGTATTTT

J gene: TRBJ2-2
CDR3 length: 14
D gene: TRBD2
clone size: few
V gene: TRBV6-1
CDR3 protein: CASTKRGLTGELFF
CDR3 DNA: TGTGCCAGCACTAAGCGGGGGCTGACCGGGGAGCTGTTTTTT

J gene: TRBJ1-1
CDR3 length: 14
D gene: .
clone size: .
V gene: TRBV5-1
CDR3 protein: CASRAGPTNTEAFF
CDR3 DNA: TGCGCCAGCAGGGCAGGGCCGACGAACACTGAAGCTTTCTTT

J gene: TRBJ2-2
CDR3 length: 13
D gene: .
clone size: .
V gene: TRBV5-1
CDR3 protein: CASGEVNTGELFF
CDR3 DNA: TGCGCCAGCGGGGAGGTGAACACCGGGGAGCTGTTTTTT

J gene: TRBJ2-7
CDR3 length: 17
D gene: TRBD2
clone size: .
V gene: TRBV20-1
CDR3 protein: CSARDVRTSGRSYEQYF
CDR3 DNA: TGCAGTGCTAGAGATGTGCGTACTAGCGGGAGGAGCTACGAGCAGTACTTC

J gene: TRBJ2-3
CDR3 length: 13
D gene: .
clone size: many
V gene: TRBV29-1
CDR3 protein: CSVRRGAQDTQYF
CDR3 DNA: TGCAGCGTCCGTCGGGGGGCGCAAGATACGCAGTATTTT